Listed here are 32 T cell receptor beta chains from one sample, sequenced in a study of blood T cell repertoires in COVID-19. Sequenced by immunoSEQ multiplex PCR; TCRdb stores in-frame clones only, minus some. This repertoire shows roughly 180,000 clones, about nine tenths found once; its top ten account for less than 25%. The sample was peripheral blood. The receptors come from a man in his sixties or seventies with active or convalescent COVID-19.

The rearrangement uses TRBV30 and TRBJ2-7; tentatively, D is TRBD1 (7 bases). Trimming removed 4 bases from V and 2 bases from J, with 9 bases in between. CDR1 is GTSNPN, CDR2 SVGIG, per germline (reference sequence). The CDR3 has 12 amino acids. This CDR3 is CAWTRGAYEQYF. The CDR3 nucleotides are TGTGCCTGGACCAGGGGGGCCTACGAGCAGTACTTC.

The sample holds many counts of this clone. The chain couples TRBV4-1 to TRBJ2-1; TRBD2 matches at 8 bases. CDR1 and CDR2 from the germline V gene are MGHRA and YSYEKL. V lost 1 base, J lost 7 bases, and 3 bases stayed unmatched. CDR3 length equals 14 residues. The CDR3 region has the DNA TGCGCCAGCAGCCAAGCCGCGGGGGGAAATGAGCAGTTCTTC. Translating gives CASSQAAGGNEQFF.

This chain connects TRBV11-2 to TRBJ2-7; TRBD2 matches at 8 bases. The V segment lost 6 bases and the J segment 3 bases; nucleotides outside the gene matches: 4. Germline CDR1 and CDR2: SGHAT and FQNNGV. The CDR3 sequence is 13 residues long. This CDR3 is CASRMGLVYEQYF. The CDR3 region has the DNA TGTGCCAGCAGAATGGGACTAGTCTACGAGCAGTACTTC.

This chain connects TRBV2 to TRBJ1-4, with a tentative D call TRBD1 (5 bases). This CDR3 is 12 amino acids long. CDR1 and CDR2 (germline): SNHLY, FYNNEI. Trimming took off 6 bases at V and 8 bases at J, with 10 bases between the two ends. CDR3 loop: CASRGGGEKLFF. The DNA for the CDR3 is TGTGCCAGCAGGGGGGGTGGAGAAAAACTGTTTTTT.

This clone was counted a single time. The gene calls are TRBV6-2 or TRBV6-3 and TRBJ2-7; a possible D gene is TRBD2 (6 bases). Germline V gene data show CDR1 as MNHEY and CDR2 as SVGEGT. V was cut by 3 bases and J by 2 bases, with 17 bases left in between. The CDR3 spans 16 residues. The CDR3 DNA reads TGTGCCAGCAGTTATGATCCCCGGGAGCAGACCTACGAGCAGTACTTC. Amino acid sequence: CASSYDPREQTYEQYF.

This clone was seen only a few times. The chain carries TRBV21-1 and TRBJ2-1; the D call in the table, TRBD2, was not verified against the DNA. TRBV21-1 is classified as a pseudogene. The CDR3 covers 12 residues. The CDR3 DNA is TGTGCCAGCAGCAGGGGACTAGCGGGAGAGTTCTTC. Encoded protein: CASSRGLAGEFF.

The rearrangement links TRBV15 to TRBJ2-3; 9 bases are a match to TRBD2. CDR3 length: 13 amino acids. CDR1 and CDR2 (germline): LNHNV, YYDKDF (reference sequence). Losses at the gene ends were 1 base for V and 9 bases for J; bases not matched to a gene: 2. This CDR3 is CATSRVTSGTQYF. The CDR3 DNA sequence: TGTGCCACCAGCAGAGTAACTAGCGGGACGCAGTATTTT.

The rearrangement links TRBV20-1 to TRBJ2-7; maybe TRBD2 (6 bases). V was shortened by 2 bases and J by 11 bases, with 13 bases between the two germline ends. The CDR3 runs 11 residues. Germline CDR1 is DFQATT and CDR2 is SNEGSKA (reference sequence). CDR3 bases: TGCAGTGCTAGATGGAGGGAATTTGAGTACTTC. It translates to CSARWREFEYF.

The chain employs TRBV2 and TRBJ1-2, with D perhaps TRBD1 (5 bases). With 4 bases removed from V and 4 bases from J, the gap between germline ends came to 7 bases. The CDR3 has 12 residues. From germline, CDR1 is SNHLY and CDR2 FYNNEI. The CDR3 spells CASSAGFYGYTF. The CDR3, as DNA: TGTGCCAGCAGTGCAGGGTTCTATGGCTACACCTTC.

V gene TRBV4-1 combines with J gene TRBJ2-7; D perhaps matches TRBD1 (6 bases). CDR3 size: 13 residues. Deletions cut 3 bases from V and 6 bases from J, with 12 bases between. Germline V lookup: CDR1 MGHRA, CDR2 YSYEKL. CDR3 sequence: CASSHDRPSEQYF. As DNA, the CDR3 is TGCGCCAGCAGCCACGACAGGCCCAGCGAGCAGTACTTC.

A single count supports this clone. The rearrangement links TRBV28 to TRBJ2-7; TRBD2 matches at 11 bases. The CDR3 is 14 residues long. The J segment lost 3 bases and the V segment lost 6 bases, leaving 4 bases of the junction unmatched. Germline CDR1 MDHEN, CDR2 SYDVKM. CDR3 nucleotides: TGTGCCAGCAGGCTCCTAGCGGGAGGCTACGAGCAGTACTTC. Translated, it gives CASRLLAGGYEQYF. The complete variable domain, with remaining parts taken from reference TRBV28 and TRBJ2-7, reads DVKVTQSSRYLVKRTGEKVFLECVQDMDHENMFWYRQDPGLGLRLIYFSYDVKMKEKGDIPEGYSVSREKKERFSLILESASTNQTSMYLCASRLLAGGYEQYFGPGTRLTVT.

J is TRBJ2-7 and V is TRBV6-2 or TRBV6-3, with D possibly matching TRBD1 (5 bases). Trimming took off 0 bases at V and 5 bases at J, with 26 bases between the two ends. The CDR3 spans 19 residues. Germline V gene data show CDR1 as MNHEY and CDR2 as SVGEGT. The CDR3 coding sequence is TGTGCCAGCAGTTACTCGATCACCGACCCCCAGGGCACCCGGGACGAGCAGTACTTC. It translates to CASSYSITDPQGTRDEQYF.

The CDR3 coding sequence is TGTGCCAGCAGCTCCCGGTCCGGGAGGGTTGGGGGAATCACAGATACGCAGTATTTT. Protein: CASSSRSGRVGGITDTQYF. The chain employs TRBV7-3 and TRBJ2-3, with 8 bases identical to TRBD2. This CDR3 comprises 19 residues. The ends lost 4 bases at V and 2 bases at J; junction bases unmatched: 17. Germline V gene sequence: CDR1 SGHTA, CDR2 FQGTGA.

The chain is built from TRBV7-2 and TRBJ1-6; D is uncertain. CDR1 is SGHTA and CDR2 is FQGNSA in the germline V gene. Trimming took 1 base from V and 9 from J, leaving 16 bases between them. This CDR3 contains 16 residues. The CDR3, as DNA: TGTGCCAGCAGCTTAGAGGCGGTGCTTTTGTCTTCACCCCTCCACTTT. Amino acid sequence: CASSLEAVLLSSPLHF.

This chain connects TRBV3-1 (or the pseudogene TRBV3-2) to TRBJ2-1; 8 positions match TRBD2. V dropped 0 bases and J dropped 7; count of bases not matched to a gene: 11. The CDR3 totals 17 residues. Germline CDR1 is LGHDT and CDR2 is YNNKEL (reference sequence). CDR3: CASSQDRGGWVLNEQFF. CDR3 sequence (DNA): TGTGCCAGCAGCCAAGATCGCGGGGGGTGGGTGCTTAATGAGCAGTTCTTC.

The gene calls are TRBV3-1 (or the pseudogene TRBV3-2) and TRBJ2-3; 7 positions match TRBD1. V lost 4 bases and J lost 3; bases outside the gene matches: 4. The germline gives CDR1 LGHDT, CDR2 YNNKEL (reference sequence). This CDR3 contains 14 residues. The CDR3 coding sequence is TGTGCCAGCAGCCCCCCCAGGGGGACAGATACGCAGTATTTT. It codes for CASSPPRGTDTQYF.

The chain links TRBV14 to TRBJ2-2, with D perhaps TRBD1 (6 bases). The germline CDR1 and CDR2 sequences are SGHDN and FVKESK. The germline V and J ends were trimmed by 5 bases and 2 bases, with 18 bases remaining between them. The CDR3 length is 17 residues. The CDR3, as DNA: TGTGCCAGCAGCTCCTGGCTGGGACAAATAAACACCGGGGAGCTGTTTTTT. This gives the protein CASSSWLGQINTGELFF. Using reference TRBV14 and TRBJ2-2 for the parts outside the CDR3, the full variable domain is EAGVTQFPSHSVIEKGQTVTLRCDPISGHDNLYWYRRVMGKEIKFLLHFVKESKQDESGMPNNRFLAERTGGTYSTLKVQPAELEDSGVYFCASSSWLGQINTGELFFGEGSRLTVL.

The chain has TRBV28 and TRBJ1-5, with TRBD1 as a possible D gene (6 bases). V dropped 8 bases and J dropped 6 bases, with 14 bases sitting between them. Germline loops: CDR1 MDHEN, CDR2 SYDVKM. The CDR3 contains 13 residues. In nucleotides, the CDR3 is TGTGCCAGCCGAAAGCCAGGGGTTCAGCCCCAGCATTTT. This codes for CASRKPGVQPQHF.

The CDR3, as DNA: TGTGCCAGCAGTGGGGGTACTAGCGGTAATACGCAGTATTTT. Protein: CASSGGTSGNTQYF. The chain joins TRBV6-4 to TRBJ2-3; 8 positions match TRBD2. The germline gives CDR1 MRHNA, CDR2 SNTAGT. The CDR3 runs to 14 residues. The ends lost 4 bases at V and 7 bases at J; junction bases unmatched: 7.

This rearrangement joins TRBV9 to TRBJ2-3; 12 bases align to TRBD2. The CDR3 extends over 20 amino acids. V was clipped by 0 bases and J by 5 bases; unmatched bases: 16. Germline V gene data show CDR1 as SGDLS and CDR2 as YYNGEE. CDR3 protein: CASSVGSGGSSSGRVDTQYF. In nucleotides, the CDR3 is TGTGCCAGCAGCGTAGGCTCAGGGGGCTCGTCTAGCGGGAGGGTAGATACGCAGTATTTT. The whole variable domain, filled in from reference TRBV9 and TRBJ2-3, reads DSGVTQTPKHLITATGQRVTLRCSPRSGDLSVYWYQQSLDQGLQFLIQYYNGEERAKGNILERFSAQQFPDLHSELNLSSLELGDSALYFCASSVGSGGSSSGRVDTQYFGPGTRLTVL.

The chain is built from TRBV27 and TRBJ2-1; 13 bases are shared with TRBD2. The germline gives CDR1 MNHEY, CDR2 SMNVEV (reference sequence). The V gene end was trimmed by 1 base and the J gene end by 0 bases; junction bases not matched to a gene: 6. The CDR3 runs 19 residues. CDR3 nucleotide sequence: TGTGCCAGCAGTTTATTCGGACTAGCGGGAGAGAGCTCCTACAATGAGCAGTTCTTC. Protein sequence: CASSLFGLAGESSYNEQFF.

The rearrangement links TRBV5-1 to TRBJ2-1; 11 bases align to TRBD1. This CDR3 has 14 residues. Trimming at V came to 4 bases and at J to 7 bases, leaving 4 bases not matched to a gene. Germline V gene sequence: CDR1 SGHRS, CDR2 YFSETQ. The CDR3 is CASSRGTGGNEQFF. DNA for the CDR3: TGCGCCAGCAGCCGCGGGACAGGGGGAAATGAGCAGTTCTTC.

The chain carries TRBV6-5 and TRBJ2-3, with 7 nucleotides matching TRBD2. Trimming removed 6 bases from V and 7 bases from J; junction bases left unmatched: 7. This CDR3 contains 13 residues. CDR1 and CDR2 from the germline V gene are MNHEY and SVGAGI. The CDR3 region is CASRRLAVNTQYF. The CDR3, as DNA: TGTGCCAGCAGGCGGCTAGCGGTGAATACGCAGTATTTT.

This rearrangement joins TRBV18 to TRBJ1-1; perhaps TRBD1 as D (5 bases). In germline, CDR1 is KGHSH, CDR2 LQKENI. This CDR3 region has 16 residues. Trimming removed 6 bases from V and 0 bases from J, with 17 bases in between. CDR3 region: CASSISPQTVNTEAFF. The DNA of the CDR3 is TGTGCCAGCTCGATATCCCCTCAGACAGTGAACACTGAAGCTTTCTTT.

This chain joins TRBV29-1 and TRBJ2-7; 7 positions agree with TRBD1. Germline loops: CDR1 SQVTM, CDR2 ANQGSEA. Unmatched junction bases numbered 2, after V lost 6 bases and J lost 0 bases. The CDR3 totals 12 residues. The CDR3 DNA sequence: TGCAGCGTAGGGACAGCCTCCTACGAGCAGTACTTC. Translated, it gives CSVGTASYEQYF.

The chain has TRBV6-1 and TRBJ1-2, with D unclear. Germline CDR1 and CDR2: MNHNS and SASEGT. V was clipped by 3 bases and J by 6 bases, with 17 bases between them. The CDR3 has 15 amino acids. The CDR3 region has the DNA TGTGCCAGCAGTGAGGGCCGAACTCATCGAAATGGCTACACCTTC. Amino acids: CASSEGRTHRNGYTF.

The table lists this clone with a few counts. The chain carries TRBV3-1 (or the pseudogene TRBV3-2) and TRBJ2-1, with TRBD2 matching 7 bases. There are 13 residues in the CDR3. Trimming removed 1 base from V and 6 bases from J; junction bases left unmatched: 0. Germline V gene lookup returns CDR1 LGHDT and CDR2 YNNKEL (reference sequence). The CDR3 is CASSQGLANEQFF. The DNA of the CDR3 is TGTGCCAGCAGCCAAGGACTAGCCAATGAGCAGTTCTTC.

This chain links TRBV19 with TRBJ2-3, with 8 bases aligning to TRBD1. With V trimmed by 3 bases and J by 1 base, 12 bases remained unmatched. The V gene's germline CDR1 is LNHDA and CDR2 SQIVND (reference sequence). This CDR3 is built from 18 residues. CDR3 nucleotides: TGTGCCAGTAGTATGATGGGACCGACGACAGGGGGCACAGATACGCAGTATTTT. Protein: CASSMMGPTTGGTDTQYF.

This sequence joins TRBV5-1 and TRBJ2-2; 12 bases map to TRBD2. Germline CDR1 reads SGHRS; CDR2 reads YFSETQ. The CDR3 length is 16 residues. J gave up 6 bases and V 3 bases, and 6 bases lay outside the gene matches. The CDR3 DNA reads TGCGCCAGCAGCTCGCAACTAGCGGGAGGACCCGGGGAGCTGTTTTTT. Translation: CASSSQLAGGPGELFF.

This chain uses TRBV7-2 with TRBJ1-1; possibly TRBD1 for D (6 bases). Germline CDR1 reads SGHTA; CDR2 reads FQGNSA. Trimming removed 4 bases at V and 5 bases at J, with 23 bases between. This CDR3 has 17 residues. The DNA for the CDR3 is TGTGCCAGCAGCTCCTCCCCTGCGTGGGTAGGGGGAACTGAAGCTTTCTTT. Protein sequence: CASSSSPAWVGGTEAFF.

The J gene is TRBJ2-1, the V gene TRBV30; D is possibly TRBD1 (5 bases). Germline values: CDR1 GTSNPN, CDR2 SVGIG (reference sequence). Trimming stripped 3 bases from V and 6 bases from J, with 9 bases between. The CDR3 runs 12 residues. CDR3 region: CAWRGQGNEQFF. DNA of the CDR3: TGTGCCTGGAGGGGGCAGGGCAATGAGCAGTTCTTC.

The CDR3 DNA sequence: TGCGCCAGCAGCCGCCGGGACAGTCCCTACGAGCAGTACTTC. The encoded protein is CASSRRDSPYEQYF. This chain connects TRBV4-1 to TRBJ2-7; 7 positions agree with TRBD1. The CDR3 runs to 14 residues. Germline loops: CDR1 MGHRA, CDR2 YSYEKL. Trimming cost V 4 bases and J 2 bases; bases outside gene matches: 5.